The 5 T cell receptor beta chains reported below all come from one sample, sequenced in a study of T cell changes during pregnancy in multiple sclerosis. The data were produced by immunoSEQ multiplex PCR, yet TCRdb's version contains in-frame clones alone and is incomplete. The sample shows roughly 20,000 clones, around nine tenths of them seen only once. This specimen consisted of CD4+ T cells from peripheral blood mononuclear cells, obtained in the first trimester of pregnancy. Every receptor here comes from a female donor in good health, enrolled as a control in a pregnancy study.

The genes are TRBV7-8 and TRBJ2-1; maybe TRBD1 (5 bases). Germline V gives CDR1 SGHVS, CDR2 FQNEAQ. Trimming took off 5 bases at V and 15 bases at J, with 17 bases between the two ends. The CDR3 extends over 12 amino acids. CDR3 nucleotides: TGTGCCAGCAGCCCCGACAGCCTACCTCGGTTCTTC. Protein product: CASSPDSLPRFF.

The rearrangement links TRBV5-4 to TRBJ2-6, with D uncertain. The V end lost 0 bases, the J end lost 0 bases, and 10 bases lay between the germline ends. This CDR3 has 17 residues. From germline, CDR1 is SGHNT and CDR2 YYREEE (reference sequence). CDR3 amino acids: CASSLAEARSGANVLTF. CDR3 DNA sequence: TGTGCCAGCAGCTTGGCCGAGGCCCGCTCTGGGGCCAACGTCCTGACTTTC.

The chain links TRBV4-1 to TRBJ2-7; perhaps TRBD2 as D (6 bases). Germline V gene sequence: CDR1 MGHRA, CDR2 YSYEKL. The CDR3 is 16 residues long. V gave up 1 base and J gave up 2 bases, with 15 bases separating them. For the CDR3, the DNA is TGCGCCAGCAGCCAAGGAATTGGGGGGAAAGCCTACGAGCAGTACTTC. Translated, it gives CASSQGIGGKAYEQYF.

The V gene is TRBV11-2, the J gene TRBJ1-2; weak D call: TRBD1 (5 bases). CDR1 and CDR2 (germline): SGHAT, FQNNGV. V lost 3 bases and J 8 bases, leaving 13 bases between the germline ends. CDR3 length equals 13 residues. The CDR3 DNA follows: TGTGCCAGCAGCTTCGGACACGGTGAGGGCTACACCTTC. This encodes CASSFGHGEGYTF.

The chain links TRBV30 to TRBJ2-1; a weak D match, TRBD1 (5 bases). CDR1 and CDR2 from the germline V gene are GTSNPN and SVGIG (reference sequence). V lost 4 bases and J lost 3, with 16 bases in between. This CDR3 region has 15 residues. CDR3 in amino acids: CAWIKGPVGYNEQFF. The CDR3 nucleotides are TGTGCCTGGATCAAGGGGCCCGTAGGCTACAATGAGCAGTTCTTC.